This TCR beta chain came from a study of cytomegalovirus exposure and HLA in healthy donors. Study findings and constraints: Most of the CMV-associated TCR beta chains (in a later analysis) appeared to be HLA-restricted. Later examination showed HLA-associated TCR beta chains had greater clonal expansion than equally common others. Whilst most TCR sequences proved rare, a subset of public TCRs occurred across many donors. Most of the TCR beta V segments (in an earlier analysis) were productive either about 90% or about 30% of the time.

Germline CDR1 and CDR2: MNHNS and SASEGT. The trim removed 5 bases at V and 3 bases at J, leaving 7 bases unmatched. CDR3 size: 15 residues. Remarks on this clone: Antigen specificity is unknown.

PCR amplification relied on 60 Vbeta primers (plus 13 Jbeta primers). TCRdb's table, derived via immunoSEQ multiplex PCR, lists solely in-frame clones and lacks some. The data contain some 130,000 clones, 80% of them singletons. The sample consisted of PBMCs. The TCR sequence derives from a man younger than 40 in good health and CMV-seronegative. The chain combines TRBV6-1 with TRBJ1-2; 9 nucleotides line up with TRBD1. CDR3 nucleotide sequence: TGTGCCAGCAGTCCGCCGGGACAGGGAGACTATGGCTACACCTTC. This translates into CASSPPGQGDYGYTF.